The TCR beta chain under discussion was sequenced for a study of graft-versus-host responses after intestinal transplantation. Study summary: Multivisceral, liver-intestinal, or isolated intestinal transplants were received by the recipients. Every recipient had anti-thymocyte globulin induction and roughly 3 years of tacrolimus plus steroids.

Profiled with immunoSEQ multiplex PCR; TCRdb holds only in-frame clones, not every one. This table has about 57,000 clones, around nine tenths appearing once. Trimming removed 4 bases from V and 7 bases from J; junction bases left unmatched: 5. Per germline, CDR1 MNHEY and CDR2 SMNVEV (reference sequence). The CDR3 runs to 16 residues. The sample in question was PBMCs, obtained 26 days after transplant. The chain carries TRBV27 and TRBJ2-1, with 15 nucleotides matching TRBD2. This TCR was sampled from a human patient who received an intestinal transplant, so some T cells may come from the graft donor. CDR3 sequence reads: CASSWGTSGRINEQFF. DNA for the CDR3: TGTGCCAGCAGTTGGGGGACTAGCGGGAGGATTAATGAGCAGTTCTTC.